This T cell receptor beta chain was identified in a study of OX40 agonist ivuxolimab in advanced cancers. General study findings and limits: The investigators did not determine what antigen specificity the expanded peripheral T cells had.

Generated by immunoSEQ multiplex PCR, the TCRdb table keeps only in-frame clones and is missing some. The sample consists of some 57,000 clones, 82% of them appearing once. Per germline, CDR1 MGHRA and CDR2 YSYEKL. J gave up 3 bases and V 5 bases, and 18 bases lay outside the gene matches. The CDR3 spans 19 residues. In the case of this clone: The antigen is not known.

The starting material was CD4+ or CD8+ T cells sorted from blood, obtained in a trial of the OX40 agonist ivuxolimab. The origin of this receptor is an adult with an advanced solid tumor such as melanoma, head and neck, liver or kidney cancer. The gene calls are TRBV4-1 and TRBJ2-4; the match to TRBD2 covers 8 bases. The CDR3: CASSKSLSSGIGGKNIQYF. CDR3 coding DNA: TGCGCCAGCAGCAAAAGCCTGAGTAGCGGGATTGGAGGCAAAAACATTCAGTACTTC.